The clone carrying this T cell receptor (beta chain) was counted at least ten times. Indicated time point: patch test 1, 2 weeks after DPC sensitization. Treatment specified: therapeutic diphenylcyclopropenone sensitization with weekly scalp DPC. This CDR3 is built from 18 residues. CDR1 MNHEY and CDR2 SVGEGT come from the germline V gene. V trimming: 6 bases; J trimming: 3 bases; junction bases outside the gene matches: 10. This entry is derived from a study of human T cells and chemical hapten exposure. TCRdb reprocessed the RACE reads with MiXCR, giving one entry per CDR3 protein. The data contain 370,000 or so distinct CDR3 sequences, more than 4.5% of them singletons.

The source material was whole blood, sampled in connection with sensitization to the hapten diphenylcyclopropenone (DPC). This TCR came from a woman aged 45-65 years with alopecia areata. Some clones in this sample may be carry-over from other donors' samples. V is TRBV6-2 or TRBV6-3 and J is TRBJ2-2; the match to TRBD2 covers 13 bases. CDR3 DNA: TGTGCCAGCAGCCCCCTGAGGACTAGCGGGGGAGACACCGGGGAGCTGTTTTTT. This translates into CASSPLRTSGGDTGELFF.